The 10 T cell receptor beta chains presented below share a single source sample, sequenced in a study of T cells in localized non-small cell lung cancer. Sequencing was performed with immunoSEQ multiplex PCR; in TCRdb, only in-frame clones are kept and a portion is missing. The sample lists about 30,000 clones, 85% to 90% occurring once. The source material was peripheral blood, sampled before any cancer treatment. The receptors were gathered from a female donor older than 55 with stage I lung adenocarcinoma.

The rearrangement joins TRBV9 to TRBJ2-5; TRBD1 is a possible D gene (6 bases). CDR3 length: 14 residues. Deletions cut 4 bases from V and 5 bases from J, with 15 bases between. Per germline, CDR1 SGDLS and CDR2 YYNGEE. CDR3 protein: CASSRGTLAETQYF. DNA of the CDR3: TGTGCCAGCAGCCGTGGGACACTTGCGGAGACCCAGTACTTC.

CDR3 residues: CASSQGLAGSYEQYF. The DNA for the CDR3 is TGTGCCAGCTCACAGGGACTAGCGGGATCCTACGAGCAGTACTTC. The V and J genes are TRBV18 and TRBJ2-7; TRBD2 aligns across 13 bases. Germline V gives CDR1 KGHSH, CDR2 LQKENI. The CDR3 has 15 amino acids. With 4 bases clipped from V and 1 base from J, the junction kept 1 base outside the gene matches.

The CDR3 loop reads CASTFSGADTQYF. Here the CDR3 DNA reads TGTGCCAGCACCTTTTCGGGGGCAGATACGCAGTATTTT. The chain is built from TRBV27 and TRBJ2-3, with D possibly matching TRBD2 (6 bases). CDR1 MNHEY and CDR2 SMNVEV come from the germline V gene (reference sequence). V was clipped by 7 bases and J by 4 bases, with 12 bases between them. The CDR3 loop spans 13 amino acids.

V and J are TRBV7-2 and TRBJ1-4; D is undetermined. CDR3 size: 13 residues. The V gene lost 5 bases and the J gene lost 0 bases, with 4 bases spanning the gap. The germline CDR1 and CDR2 sequences are SGHTA and FQGNSA. CDR3 sequence (DNA): TGTGCCAGCAGCCAGCCAACTAATGAAAAACTGTTTTTT. Translated: CASSQPTNEKLFF.

V gene TRBV7-9 combines with J gene TRBJ2-7; 8 bases match TRBD1. The CDR3 length is 14 residues. Trimming at V came to 3 bases and at J to 5 bases, leaving 6 bases not matched to a gene. Looked up from germline, CDR1 is SEHNR and CDR2 is FQNEAQ (reference sequence). The CDR3 DNA reads as TGTGCCAGCAGCTTCTACGGACAGGGAGACGAGCAGTACTTC. Amino acids: CASSFYGQGDEQYF.

The gene calls are TRBV12-2 and TRBJ1-5. TRBV12-2 constitutes a pseudogene. CDR3 length equals 14 residues. The CDR3 loop reads CASRLGRGNQPQHF. The DNA for the CDR3 is TGTGCAAGTCGCTTAGGGCGGGGCAATCAGCCCCAGCATTTT.

The V and J genes are TRBV20-1 and TRBJ2-6; D call uncertain. This CDR3 region has 11 residues. CDR1 and CDR2 from the germline V gene are DFQATT and SNEGSKA (reference sequence). V lost 5 bases, J lost 4 bases, and 3 bases lay in between. The CDR3 DNA is TGCAGTGCTCACGGGGCCAACGTCCTGACTTTC. Translating it yields CSAHGANVLTF.

The V call is TRBV4-1, the J call TRBJ2-1; D unclear. Looked up from germline, CDR1 is MGHRA and CDR2 is YSYEKL. This CDR3 comprises 14 residues. Trimming pared 1 base from V and 6 bases from J, leaving 10 bases between. The CDR3 loop reads CASSQGGEVNEQFF. The CDR3 DNA reads as TGCGCCAGCAGCCAAGGAGGAGAGGTCAATGAGCAGTTCTTC.

The chain recombines TRBV4-3 with TRBJ2-4, with TRBD2 matching over 9 bases. The CDR3 spans 18 residues. Germline V gene data show CDR1 as LGHNA and CDR2 as YSLEER. V shed 4 bases and J 0 bases; nucleotides not matched to a gene: 10. The DNA of the CDR3 is TGCGCCAGCAGCCTGCGCGGGAGGGCCCCTTTAGCCAAAAACATTCAGTACTTC. Protein: CASSLRGRAPLAKNIQYF.

This clone was seen only a few times. The V gene is TRBV29-1, the J gene TRBJ2-1; 7 bases match TRBD1. The J segment lost 7 bases and the V segment lost 7 bases, leaving 7 bases of the junction unmatched. Per the germline V gene, CDR1 is SQVTM and CDR2 is ANQGSEA. The CDR3 contains 12 residues. The CDR3: CSALQGLNEQFF. CDR3 DNA sequence: TGCAGCGCCTTACAGGGGTTGAATGAGCAGTTCTTC.